The clone carrying this T cell receptor beta chain has just a few counts. V was pared by 4 bases and J by 5 bases, with 17 bases between. Germline values: CDR1 SGHTA, CDR2 FQGNSA. The CDR3 spans 15 residues. This sample was taken from a study of T-cell reconstitution after alpha-beta-depleted transplantation in children. Preparation of the TCRbeta library involved a method that used unique molecular identifiers. TCRdb re-called the PCR reads with MiXCR, one entry per CDR3 protein. The table records about 420,000 distinct CDR3 sequences, around 16% of them present only once. The chain uses TRBV7-2 and TRBJ1-2, with D hard to call. Source: PBMCs, mostly from graft donor cells, taken 360 days after TCRalphabeta/CD19-depleted stem cell transplant. This sequence originates from a boy under two years old who had a stem cell transplant for Wiskott-Aldrich syndrome, so the T cells may come from the graft donor. The CDR3 sequence is CASSSVGGEVYGYTF. The CDR3 DNA is TGTGCCAGCAGCTCGGTCGGCGGTGAGGTTTATGGCTACACCTTC.